This entry lists 30 T cell receptor beta chains sequenced from one sample in a study of CXCR3 chemokines and chemotherapy response in bladder cancer. MiXCR was run by TCRdb on the PCR reads, yielding one entry per CDR3 protein. The profile covers just over 3,000 distinct CDR3 sequences, with around 17% appearing a single time and about 20% taken by the ten largest. Sampling was conducted from a patient whose treatment included neoadjuvant chemotherapy. These receptors all stem from a human donor with bladder cancer that did not respond to neoadjuvant chemotherapy.

Ten or more counts support this clonotype. The gene calls are TRBV27 and TRBJ2-3; the D is unclear. The CDR3 contains 17 residues. CDR1 MNHEY and CDR2 SMNVEV come from the germline V gene (reference sequence). Trimming left V 2 bases short and J 0 bases short, with 15 bases between. CDR3 loop: CASSLKGRIYSTDTQYF. CDR3 nucleotides: TGTGCCAGCAGTTTAAAAGGGCGGATCTATAGCACAGATACGCAGTATTTT.

By share, this clonotype ranks as medium-sized (0.01 to 0.1%). The V and J genes are TRBV20-1 and TRBJ2-3, with 8 bases that match TRBD2. CDR3 size: 14 residues. The junction had 10 bases not matched to a gene; V was cut back by 6 bases and J by 5 bases. CDR1 and CDR2 from the germline V gene are DFQATT and SNEGSKA (reference sequence). CDR3 sequence: CSATPRGGRDTQYF. The CDR3 DNA reads as TGCAGTGCGACTCCCCGGGGGGGCAGAGATACGCAGTATTTT.

This clonotype was counted many times. This chain joins TRBV20-1 and TRBJ1-6; 10 bases fit TRBD1. The CDR3 has 14 amino acids. J lost 7 bases, V lost 7 bases, and 7 bases had no gene match. From germline, CDR1 is DFQATT and CDR2 SNEGSKA (reference sequence). CDR3 protein: CSVTTGGSNSPLHF. CDR3 in DNA: TGCAGTGTAACGACAGGGGGCAGCAATTCACCCCTCCACTTT.

This clonotype occurred many times. The CDR3 sequence: CASTLSGVGDTQYF. CDR3 sequence (DNA): TGTGCCAGCACCCTCAGCGGGGTGGGAGATACGCAGTATTTT. The chain has TRBV6-5 and TRBJ2-3; 7 bases fit TRBD2. In germline, CDR1 is MNHEY, CDR2 SVGAGI. This CDR3 is built from 14 residues. V trimming: 7 bases; J trimming: 5 bases; junction bases outside the gene matches: 9.

In its sample, this clonotype ranks as medium-sized. The chain carries TRBV18 and TRBJ2-3; D is undetermined. Between the trimmed V and J ends, which lost 1 base and 2 bases, there was a span of 10 bases. This CDR3 is built from 15 residues. CDR1 is KGHSH and CDR2 is LQKENI in the germline V gene. The CDR3 bases are TGTGCCAGCTCACCACTGACGTCTCTCACAGATACGCAGTATTTT. Protein: CASSPLTSLTDTQYF.

Many counts were recorded for this clonotype. The chain links TRBV12-3 or TRBV12-4 to TRBJ2-2; D is tentatively TRBD1 or TRBD2 (5 bases each). The V end lost 6 bases, the J end lost 4 bases, and 15 bases lay between the germline ends. The CDR3 extends over 15 amino acids. CDR3 residues: CASSQRTLFTGELFF. Written as DNA, the CDR3 is TGTGCCAGCAGCCAGCGGACACTCTTCACCGGGGAGCTGTTTTTT.

By proportion, this clonotype is medium-sized. This rearrangement joins TRBV6-5 to TRBJ1-6; weak D call: TRBD1 (5 bases). Germline CDR1 is MNHEY and CDR2 is SVGAGI. This CDR3 is built from 15 residues. V lost 6 bases and J 6 bases, leaving 15 bases between the germline ends. In DNA, the CDR3 is TGTGCCAGCAGGATACAGGCGGTGGGTAATTCACCCCTCCACTTT. As protein: CASRIQAVGNSPLHF.

This clonotype is deemed medium-sized (0.01 to 0.1%). This chain connects TRBV7-9 to TRBJ2-1; weak D call: TRBD1 (5 bases). There are 15 residues in the CDR3. The germline CDR1 and CDR2 sequences are SEHNR and FQNEAQ (reference sequence). V was trimmed by 3 bases and J by 7 bases, leaving 16 bases between them. CDR3 amino acids: CASSFDSGWLNEQFF. In nucleotides, the CDR3 is TGTGCCAGCAGCTTTGACAGTGGATGGCTGAATGAGCAGTTCTTC.

A word on this clonotype: A far larger clone is only one base removed, so a read error is likely. This chain's CDR3 is CASSSLQVVGGYEQYF. CDR3 DNA: TGTGCCAGCAGCTCCCTACAGGTTGTCGGGGGATACGAGCAGTACTTC. The rearrangement uses TRBV6-1 and TRBJ2-7, with D possibly being TRBD2 (6 bases). Germline CDR1 is MNHNS and CDR2 is SASEGT. The CDR3 consists of 16 residues. Trimming shortened V by 6 bases and J by 4 bases, and 22 bases separated the two germline ends.

This clonotype is classed as medium-sized (0.01 to 0.1%). J is TRBJ2-3 and V is TRBV18; D possibly matches TRBD1 or TRBD2 (6 bases each). Trimming removed 4 bases from V and 4 bases from J, with 12 bases in between. CDR1 and CDR2 (germline): KGHSH, LQKENI. The CDR3 extends over 14 amino acids. The CDR3 loop is CASSQDGGADTQYF. CDR3 coding DNA: TGTGCCAGCTCACAGGACGGGGGCGCAGATACGCAGTATTTT. The full variable domain, with the rest looked up from reference TRBV18 and TRBJ2-3, is NAGVMQNPRHLVRRRGQEARLRCSPMKGHSHVYWYRQLPEEGLKFMVYLQKENIIDESGMPKERFSAEFPKEGPSILRIQQVVRGDSAAYFCASSQDGGADTQYFGPGTRLTVL.

This chain joins TRBV14 and TRBJ1-1; maybe TRBD1 (5 bases). The germline CDR1 and CDR2 sequences are SGHDN and FVKESK. This CDR3 comprises 13 residues. V was trimmed by 2 bases and J by 7 bases, leaving 11 bases between them. The CDR3 sequence is CASSQLRGLEAFF. Written as DNA, the CDR3 is TGTGCCAGCAGCCAACTAAGGGGACTTGAAGCTTTCTTT. Full variable domain (remainder filled in from reference TRBV14 and TRBJ1-1): EAGVTQFPSHSVIEKGQTVTLRCDPISGHDNLYWYRRVMGKEIKFLLHFVKESKQDESGMPNNRFLAERTGGTYSTLKVQPAELEDSGVYFCASSQLRGLEAFFGQGTRLTVV.

In its sample, this clonotype is medium-sized. In DNA form, the CDR3 reads TGTGCCAGCAGCCGCCTTAACATGGACACTGAAGCTTTCTTT. Amino acids: CASSRLNMDTEAFF. The chain uses TRBV5-4 and TRBJ1-1; D not certain. The CDR3 has 14 amino acids. Germline lookup yields CDR1 SGHNT and CDR2 YYREEE (reference sequence). The ends were cut back, 4 bases at V and 3 bases at J, with 13 bases in the middle.

CDR3 sequence (DNA): TGTGCCAGCAGCTTGGCCGGGTGGGGGGAGAGCCTCTACGAGCAGTACTTC. Protein sequence: CASSLAGWGESLYEQYF. This rearrangement joins TRBV5-4 to TRBJ2-7; D perhaps matches TRBD2 (6 bases). Trimming removed 0 bases from V and 3 bases from J, with 19 bases in between. The V gene's germline CDR1 is SGHNT and CDR2 YYREEE (reference sequence). The CDR3 loop spans 17 amino acids.

At least ten counts were recorded for this clonotype. The V and J genes are TRBV7-9 and TRBJ1-4; no clear D gene. Trimming cost V 1 base and J 8 bases, with 14 bases left between them. Looked up from germline, CDR1 is SEHNR and CDR2 is FQNEAQ (reference sequence). This CDR3 region has 15 residues. CDR3 residues: CASSLGPGLGEKLFF. The CDR3 coding sequence is TGTGCCAGCAGCTTAGGCCCAGGCCTAGGGGAAAAACTGTTTTTT.

In this sample, this clonotype turned up many times. The chain combines TRBV4-1 with TRBJ2-3; tentative D call: TRBD2 (6 bases). This CDR3 is 15 amino acids long. Trimming removed 0 bases from V and 8 bases from J, with 15 bases in between. The V gene's germline CDR1 is MGHRA and CDR2 YSYEKL. CDR3 in DNA: TGCGCCAGCAGCCAAGATCGGGGACTCGAACCTACGCAGTATTTT. It encodes CASSQDRGLEPTQYF.

By share, this clonotype counts as medium-sized. The V call is TRBV5-6, the J call TRBJ2-7, with a possible D match to TRBD1 (5 bases). The CDR3 is 14 amino acids. Trimming left V 0 bases short and J 3 bases short, with 10 bases between. CDR1 is SGHDT and CDR2 is YYEEEE in the germline V gene. The CDR3 region has the DNA TGTGCCAGCAGCTTGGGGACATCTCTCTACGAGCAGTACTTC. It specifies CASSLGTSLYEQYF.

Within the sample, this clonotype is medium-sized (0.01 to 0.1%). This sequence joins TRBV19 and TRBJ1-5; 7 positions agree with TRBD1. Germline CDR1 reads LNHDA; CDR2 reads SQIVND (reference sequence). CDR3 length: 13 residues. Trimming cost V 10 bases and J 3 bases; bases outside gene matches: 6. CDR3 sequence reads: CATSGQVNQPQHF. The CDR3 DNA reads as TGTGCCACCTCCGGACAGGTCAATCAGCCCCAGCATTTT. Supplemented by reference TRBV19 and TRBJ1-5, the full variable domain reads DGGITQSPKYLFRKEGQNVTLSCEQNLNHDAMYWYRQDPGQGLRLIYYSQIVNDFQKGDIAEGYSVSREKKESFPLTVTSAQKNPTAFYLCATSGQVNQPQHFGDGTRLSIL.

The rearrangement uses TRBV6-6 and TRBJ2-1, with 8 bases fitting TRBD1. CDR3 length equals 13 residues. The V gene's germline CDR1 is MNHNY and CDR2 SVGAGI (reference sequence). V trimming: 7 bases; J trimming: 8 bases; junction bases outside the gene matches: 7. The chain's CDR3 is CASTRTGRDEQFF. The CDR3 DNA reads as TGTGCCAGCACCCGGACAGGGAGAGATGAGCAGTTCTTC.

This clonotype is categorized as medium-sized. The rearrangement links TRBV10-3 to TRBJ2-5, with no clear D. The CDR3 runs 13 residues. The V end lost 0 bases, the J end lost 4 bases, and 6 bases lay between the germline ends. Germline V gives CDR1 ENHRY, CDR2 SYGVKD. This chain's CDR3 is CAISESSAETQYF. The CDR3 nucleotides read TGTGCCATCAGTGAGTCGAGTGCAGAGACCCAGTACTTC.

As to this clonotype: Given a far larger clone just one base away, this is likely a sequencing read error. The rearrangement links TRBV10-3 to TRBJ2-3; D unresolved. This CDR3 comprises 14 residues. The V and J ends lost 5 bases and 1 base respectively, with 10 bases between them. Germline lookup yields CDR1 ENHRY and CDR2 SYGVKD. This CDR3 is CAISYEHGTDTQYF. CDR3 nucleotide sequence: TGTGCCATCAGTTACGAGCACGGCACAGATACGCAGTATTTT.

The V gene is TRBV6-2 or TRBV6-3, the J gene TRBJ2-1; 7 bases match TRBD2. The ends lost 11 bases at V and 7 bases at J; junction bases unmatched: 8. Germline V gene lookup returns CDR1 MNHEY and CDR2 SVGEGT. The CDR3 contains 12 residues. The CDR3 sequence is CASRGGGNEQFF. The CDR3 coding sequence is TGTGCCTCCCGTGGGGGAGGGAATGAGCAGTTCTTC.

This clonotype is labeled as medium-sized. This chain joins TRBV19 and TRBJ2-3; 8 bases are a match to TRBD2. The germline CDR1 and CDR2 sequences are LNHDA and SQIVND (reference sequence). V trimming: 7 bases; J trimming: 4 bases; junction bases outside the gene matches: 4. CDR3 size: 13 residues. The CDR3 region is CASNLRGADTQYF. The DNA of the CDR3 is TGTGCCAGTAATTTGCGGGGGGCAGATACGCAGTATTTT.

In this sample, this clonotype is medium-sized (0.01 to 0.1%). The chain recombines TRBV28 with TRBJ1-1; D is undetermined. The germline gives CDR1 MDHEN, CDR2 SYDVKM. The CDR3 runs 14 residues. Deletions cut 8 bases from V and 5 bases from J, with 18 bases between. The CDR3 sequence is CASRPAPAGTEAFF. CDR3 DNA: TGTGCCAGCCGCCCAGCGCCGGCGGGTACTGAAGCTTTCTTT. Drawing the rest from reference TRBV28 and TRBJ1-1, the complete variable domain is DVKVTQSSRYLVKRTGEKVFLECVQDMDHENMFWYRQDPGLGLRLIYFSYDVKMKEKGDIPEGYSVSREKKERFSLILESASTNQTSMYLCASRPAPAGTEAFFGQGTRLTVV.

By share, this clonotype counts as medium-sized. The chain recombines TRBV7-2 with TRBJ2-7, with a weak D call TRBD2 (6 bases). V lost 5 bases and J 2 bases, leaving 22 bases between the germline ends. Germline loops: CDR1 SGHTA, CDR2 FQGNSA. This CDR3 has 17 amino acids. CDR3 amino acids: CASSVRGIGSRTYEQYF. The CDR3 bases are TGTGCCAGCAGCGTAAGGGGAATCGGGAGTCGAACCTACGAGCAGTACTTC.

This clonotype ranks as medium-sized. The CDR3 spells CASSPTPGNTIYF. CDR3 nucleotide sequence: TGTGCCAGCTCCCCAACTCCAGGAAACACCATATATTTT. The chain is built from TRBV6-5 and TRBJ1-3, with unresolved D. Trimming took off 8 bases at V and 4 bases at J, with 12 bases between the two ends. Germline V lookup: CDR1 MNHEY, CDR2 SVGAGI. The CDR3 contains 13 residues.

In its sample, this clonotype ranks as medium-sized. The chain couples TRBV29-1 to TRBJ2-1, with TRBD2 matching 9 bases. This CDR3 is built from 13 residues. Trimming took 3 bases from V and 9 from J; bases not matched to a gene: 6. CDR1 is SQVTM, CDR2 ANQGSEA, per germline. The CDR3 nucleotides are TGCAGCGTTGAGTTACAGCGGGGGGTTGAGCAGTTCTTC. The encoded protein is CSVELQRGVEQFF.

This clonotype ranks as medium-sized. The chain recombines TRBV7-2 with TRBJ2-4, with 10 bases matching TRBD2. The germline CDR1 and CDR2 sequences are SGHTA and FQGNSA. V shed 5 bases and J 8 bases; nucleotides not matched to a gene: 6. The CDR3 covers 14 residues. The CDR3: CASSPSGTSDIQYF. Here the CDR3 DNA reads TGTGCCAGCAGCCCCTCCGGGACTAGCGACATTCAGTACTTC.

This rearrangement joins TRBV20-1 to TRBJ2-5; D call uncertain. This CDR3 is 11 amino acids long. Trimming removed 8 bases at V and 5 bases at J, with 12 bases between. Germline CDR1 and CDR2: DFQATT and SNEGSKA (reference sequence). For the CDR3, the DNA is TGCAGTCAAAGGGTGTGGGAGACCCAGTACTTC. It is translated as CSQRVWETQYF.

Of note for this clonotype: Since a far larger clone is one base different, this is likely a read error. The chain recombines TRBV6-2 or TRBV6-3 with TRBJ2-5; TRBD1 aligns across 9 bases. TRBJ2-7 matches the DNA end more closely, so the J call is doubtful. From germline, CDR1 is MNHEY and CDR2 SVGEGT. This CDR3 region has 15 residues. CDR3 sequence (DNA): TGTGCCAACAGTTACCACCGGGACAGGGTCCACGAGCAGTACTTC. Its translation: CANSYHRDRVHEQYF.

This clonotype is deemed medium-sized. The rearrangement links TRBV10-3 to TRBJ1-4; weak D call: TRBD1 (5 bases). Between the trimmed V and J ends, which lost 0 bases and 0 bases, there was a span of 11 bases. Germline V lookup: CDR1 ENHRY, CDR2 SYGVKD. The CDR3 extends over 17 amino acids. The CDR3 bases are TGTGCCATCAGTGAGTCCCCAGGGTCGGCAACTAATGAAAAACTGTTTTTT. This encodes CAISESPGSATNEKLFF.